A selection of T cell receptor beta chains follows, all from one sample in a study of CD8+CD57+ T cells in acquired aplastic anemia. A single record per CDR3 protein comes from TCRdb applying MiXCR to the reads. Of under 200,000 distinct CDR3 sequences listed, roughly 50% were seen once; the top ten hold about 31%. The specimen was sorted CD4+, CD8+, or CD8+CD57+ T cells (not recorded which) from PBMCs. The receptors were sampled from a human donor with aplastic anemia. CDR3s include the opening cysteine and the closing phenylalanine or tryptophan. The D gene is left open where the match is weak. The size field is filled for only some rows; it gives once, few, many or a size class.

cdr3_aa cdr3_nt j_call v_call d_call clone_size
CASSLVGNTGELFF TGCGCCAGCAGCTTGGTAGGAAACACCGGGGAGCTGTTTTTT TRBJ2-2 TRBV5-1 . .
CASSVGAKAGANVLTF TGTGCCAGCAGCGTAGGCGCAAAGGCTGGGGCCAACGTCCTGACTTTC TRBJ2-6 TRBV9 . .
CASRGGGLGYNEQFF TGTGCCAGTCGGGGGGGCGGCCTTGGCTACAATGAGCAGTTCTTC TRBJ2-1 TRBV6-1 TRBD2 .
CASSYSWGRPGELFF TGTGCCAGCAGTTACTCTTGGGGGCGGCCCGGGGAGCTGTTTTTT TRBJ2-2 TRBV6-5 . .
CASRAGGWDTEAFF TGCGCCAGCAGAGCAGGGGGCTGGGACACTGAAGCTTTCTTT TRBJ1-1 TRBV10-1 TRBD1 few
CASSVNTTANTGELFF TGTGCCAGCAGTGTAAACACGACCGCGAACACCGGGGAGCTGTTTTTT TRBJ2-2 TRBV25-1 . few
CASSIAGGGTYEQYF TGTGCCAGTAGTATTGCAGGGGGAGGAACCTACGAGCAGTACTTC TRBJ2-7 TRBV19 . .
CSARDIGEWNSPLHF TGCAGTGCTAGAGATATAGGGGAATGGAATTCACCCCTCCACTTT TRBJ1-6 TRBV20-1 . .
CASSSTGTGELFF TGTGCCAGCAGCTCTACAGGGACCGGGGAGCTGTTTTTT TRBJ2-2 TRBV7-3 . .
CASSYSSRHPGYGYTF TGTGCCAGCAGTTACTCGTCCAGGCATCCAGGCTATGGCTACACCTTC TRBJ1-2 TRBV6-5 . many
CASSIGQGTEAFF TGTGCCAGCAGCATAGGACAGGGCACTGAAGCTTTCTTT TRBJ1-1 TRBV7-6 TRBD1 .
CAIGDRQNTEAFF TGTGCCATAGGGGACAGACAGAACACTGAAGCTTTCTTT TRBJ1-1 TRBV10-3 TRBD1 .
CASSIRTSGNYNEQFF TGTGCCAGTAGTATAAGGACTAGCGGTAACTACAATGAGCAGTTCTTC TRBJ2-1 TRBV19 TRBD2 .
CASSSLTSRSYEKLFF TGTGCCAGCAGCTCCCTCACGTCGCGGTCTTATGAAAAACTGTTTTTT TRBJ1-4 TRBV14 . .
CASSPGTSGSLYEQYF TGTGCCAGCAGCCCCGGGACTAGCGGGAGCCTCTACGAGCAGTACTTC TRBJ2-7 TRBV6-2/TRBV6-3 TRBD2 once
CASSPDAYEQYF TGTGCCAGCAGCCCGGACGCGTACGAGCAGTACTTC TRBJ2-7 TRBV4-2 . once
CASSALAGTGELFF TGCGCCAGCAGTGCCCTAGCTGGAACCGGGGAGCTGTTTTTT TRBJ2-2 TRBV10-1 . many
CASSQGQNYGYTF TGTGCCAGCAGCCAAGGACAAAACTATGGCTACACCTTC TRBJ1-2 TRBV3-1 . .
CASRQGAAYEQYF TGTGCCAGCCGGCAGGGTGCAGCCTACGAGCAGTACTTC TRBJ2-7 TRBV10-3 . many
CASRPSGNTIYF TGTGCCAGCAGACCCTCTGGAAACACCATATATTTT TRBJ1-3 TRBV25-1 . many
CASSAGDRSTEAFF TGTGCCAGTAGTGCCGGGGACAGATCTACTGAAGCTTTCTTT TRBJ1-1 TRBV19 TRBD1 .
CSAQERETQYF TGCAGTGCACAGGAACGCGAGACCCAGTACTTC TRBJ2-5 TRBV20-1 . many
CSARRQHNSPLHF TGCAGTGCTAGGAGACAGCATAATTCACCCCTCCACTTT TRBJ1-6 TRBV20-1 . .
CATSWDRVNYEQYF TGTGCCACCAGTTGGGACAGGGTGAATTACGAGCAGTACTTC TRBJ2-7 TRBV10-3 TRBD1 .
CASSHGGAGAEASF TGTGCTAGCAGTCACGGGGGGGCTGGCGCTGAAGCTTCCTTT TRBJ1-1 TRBV12-3/TRBV12-4 . .
CASKGTNSYEQYF TGTGCCAGTAAGGGGACCAACTCCTACGAGCAGTACTTC TRBJ2-7 TRBV7-9 . .
CASGLGTQYF TGTGCCAGCGGACTCGGGACCCAGTACTTC TRBJ2-5 TRBV7-2 . .
CASSQEGQSYTEAFF TGTGCCAGCAGCCAAGAGGGACAGTCTTACACTGAAGCTTTCTTT TRBJ1-1 TRBV4-2 TRBD1 many
CASSTGRGETQYF TGTGCCAGCAGCACCGGTCGGGGGGAGACCCAGTACTTC TRBJ2-5 TRBV7-7 . .
CASSQAGPPMGETQYF TGTGCCAGCAGCCAAGCGGGCCCTCCAATGGGGGAGACCCAGTACTTC TRBJ2-5 TRBV14 . many
CASSPLDRGSADTQYF TGTGCCAGCAGTCCCCTGGACAGGGGAAGCGCAGATACGCAGTATTTT TRBJ2-3 TRBV12-3/TRBV12-4 TRBD1 many
CASRQSGGKGTTIYF TGCGCCAGCAGGCAATCAGGGGGTAAGGGAACCACCATATATTTT TRBJ1-3 TRBV10-1 TRBD1 .
CSARLGGYEQYF TGCAGTGCTCGGCTTGGGGGCTACGAGCAGTACTTC TRBJ2-7 TRBV20-1 . many
CASGYSTTNEKLFF TGTGCCAGCGGTTACAGCACAACTAATGAAAAACTGTTTTTT TRBJ1-4 TRBV9 . .
CAWSVMGASGYTF TGTGCCTGGAGTGTAATGGGGGCTTCGGGCTACACCTTC TRBJ1-2 TRBV30 . few
CASSQRQGSNSPLHF TGTGCCAGCAGCCAACGACAGGGAAGCAATTCACCCCTCCACTTT TRBJ1-6 TRBV25-1 TRBD1 .
CASSDRALYNEQFF TGTGCCAGCAGTGACAGGGCGTTGTACAATGAGCAGTTCTTC TRBJ2-1 TRBV27 TRBD1 many
CASDGGAGEPYNEQFF TGTGCCAGTGATGGGGGAGCTGGAGAACCCTACAATGAGCAGTTCTTC TRBJ2-1 TRBV19 . .
CASSLAVAGSYGYTF TGTGCCAGCAGCTTAGCGGTGGCAGGGAGCTATGGCTACACCTTC TRBJ1-2 TRBV7-9 . .
CASSYSGVQETQYF TGTGCCAGCAGTTACTCAGGGGTACAAGAGACCCAGTACTTC TRBJ2-5 TRBV6-5 . many
CASSEGPTEAFF TGTGCCAGCAGTGAAGGGCCTACTGAAGCTTTCTTT TRBJ1-1 TRBV2 . many
CATSRVVGEPGELFF TGTGCCACCAGCAGAGTCGTAGGAGAACCAGGGGAGCTGTTTTTT TRBJ2-2 TRBV15 . .
CASSLAPGLQETQYF TGTGCCAGCAGTTTAGCCCCGGGACTACAAGAGACCCAGTACTTC TRBJ2-5 TRBV2 TRBD2 .
CSWVKGSYNEQFF TGCAGTTGGGTGAAGGGCTCCTACAATGAGCAGTTCTTC TRBJ2-1 TRBV20-1 . .
CASSLGPIYEQYF TGTGCCAGCAGCTTAGGACCCATCTACGAGCAGTACTTC TRBJ2-7 TRBV7-8 . .